This TCR beta chain appears in the sequencing data of a study of shared clonotypes between healthy human individuals. Study as a whole: Contributing individuals were two females and three males aged 18 to 49.

Replicate PCRs from sorted subsets contained approximately 220 ng DNA, which is roughly 30,000 T cell genomes. Some clones are missing from TCRdb's copy, which holds only in-frame ones; the method was immunoSEQ multiplex PCR. The table has 700,000 or so clones, roughly 70% seen once. The CDR3 sequence is 16 residues long. Germline V gene lookup returns CDR1 KGHSH and CDR2 LQKENI. Trimming removed 3 bases from V and 4 bases from J; junction bases left unmatched: 6. The chain employs TRBV18 and TRBJ2-1; TRBD2 aligns across 10 bases. The TCR was taken from a woman in her twenties or thirties in good health. Material: memory CD4+ T cells sorted from blood. Subset: CD45RA-negative fraction. This chain's CDR3 is CASSPTQLAGYNEQFF. DNA of the CDR3: TGTGCCAGCTCACCTACCCAACTAGCGGGATACAATGAGCAGTTCTTC.